The entry below describes one T cell receptor (beta chain). The V gene end was trimmed by 5 bases and the J gene end by 5 bases; junction bases not matched to a gene: 2. Germline lookup yields CDR1 MDHEN and CDR2 SYDVKM. The CDR3 is made up of 12 amino acids. The sample is drawn from a study of blood T cell repertoires in COVID-19. Study-wide context: From T cells, B-cell-depleted T cells, or PBMCs came the material, which was cDNA or gDNA.

TCRdb's copy holds only in-frame clones and misses some; the assay was immunoSEQ multiplex PCR. The sample has about 160,000 clones; roughly 80% are singletons. The TCR comes from a man aged 55-75 years with acute or convalescent COVID-19. The chain links TRBV28 to TRBJ1-1, with TRBD1 identical over 7 bases. Sequencing was performed on peripheral blood. CDR3 in amino acids: CASSIQGTEAFF. The CDR3 DNA reads as TGTGCCAGCAGTATACAGGGGACTGAAGCTTTCTTT.